The present TCR beta chain was sequenced within a study of shared clonotypes between healthy human individuals. Broader study findings: Naive subsets usually exceeded memory subsets in estimated richness. Around 5% of naive CD4 clonotypes were common to a few donors. Sequencing of the sorted subsets was shown by rarefaction to be incomplete despite large depth.

On sorted subsets, replicate PCRs used 150 to 250 ng DNA, or some 28,000 T cell genomes. The data were produced by immunoSEQ multiplex PCR, yet TCRdb's version contains in-frame clones alone and is incomplete. This sample has around 620,000 clones, with 85% to 95% found just once. Naive CD8 cells lacked CD45RO, underwent positive selection for CCR7 and left out terminally differentiated effector memory CD45RA+ cells. V lost 8 bases and J lost 3, with 20 bases in between. Germline lookup yields CDR1 MNHEY and CDR2 SMNVEV (reference sequence). There are 15 residues in the CDR3. Points on this clone: The target antigen is unknown.

V usage is TRBV27 and J usage is TRBJ2-7; tentative D call: TRBD2 (6 bases). The sequence derives from a woman in her twenties or thirties in good health. Sequencing used naive CD8+ T cells sorted from blood. The CDR3, as DNA: TGTGCCAGCGGGAATTACGGGACTTTATACTACGAGCAGTACTTC. Translating gives CASGNYGTLYYEQYF.